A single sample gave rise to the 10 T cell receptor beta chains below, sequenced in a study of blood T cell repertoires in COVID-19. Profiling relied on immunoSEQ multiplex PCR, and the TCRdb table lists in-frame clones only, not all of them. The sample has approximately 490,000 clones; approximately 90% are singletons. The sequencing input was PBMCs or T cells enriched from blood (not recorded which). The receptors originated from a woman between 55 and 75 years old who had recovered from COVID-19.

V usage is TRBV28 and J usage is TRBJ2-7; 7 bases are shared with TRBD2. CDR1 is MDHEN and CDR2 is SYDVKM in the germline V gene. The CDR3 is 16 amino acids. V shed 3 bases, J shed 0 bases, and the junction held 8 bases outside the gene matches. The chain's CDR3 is CASSFKRGGGSYEQYF. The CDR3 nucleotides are TGTGCCAGCAGTTTTAAACGCGGCGGGGGCTCCTACGAGCAGTACTTC.

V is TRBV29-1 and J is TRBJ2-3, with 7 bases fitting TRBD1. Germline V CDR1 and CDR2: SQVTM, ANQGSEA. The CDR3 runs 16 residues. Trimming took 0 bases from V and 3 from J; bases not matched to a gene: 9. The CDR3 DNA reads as TGCAGCGTTGAAGATCGTCTCAGGGGGATGACAGATACGCAGTATTTT. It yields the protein CSVEDRLRGMTDTQYF.

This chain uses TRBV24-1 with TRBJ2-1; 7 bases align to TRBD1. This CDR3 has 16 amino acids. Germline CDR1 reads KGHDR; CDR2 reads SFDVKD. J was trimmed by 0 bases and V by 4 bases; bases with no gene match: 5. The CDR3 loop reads CATSETQGRSYNEQFF. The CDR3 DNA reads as TGTGCCACCAGTGAAACACAGGGGCGCTCCTACAATGAGCAGTTCTTC.

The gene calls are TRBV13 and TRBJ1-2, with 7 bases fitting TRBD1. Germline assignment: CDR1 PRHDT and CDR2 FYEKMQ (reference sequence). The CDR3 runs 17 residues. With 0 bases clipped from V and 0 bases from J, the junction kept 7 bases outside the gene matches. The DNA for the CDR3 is TGTGCCAGCAGCTTAGGAAGGTCAGGGGGAGCTAACTATGGCTACACCTTC. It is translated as CASSLGRSGGANYGYTF.

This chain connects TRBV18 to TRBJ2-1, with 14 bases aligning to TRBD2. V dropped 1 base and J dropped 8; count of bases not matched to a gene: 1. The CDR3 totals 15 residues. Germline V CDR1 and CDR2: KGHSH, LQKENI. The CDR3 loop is CASSPRLAGGDEQFF. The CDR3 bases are TGTGCCAGCTCACCACGACTAGCGGGGGGGGATGAGCAGTTCTTC.

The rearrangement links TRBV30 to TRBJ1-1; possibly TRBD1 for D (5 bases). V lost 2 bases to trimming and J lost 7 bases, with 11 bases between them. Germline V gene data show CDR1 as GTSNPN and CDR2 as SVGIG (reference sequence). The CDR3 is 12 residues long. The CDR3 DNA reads TGTGCCTGGAGTAGGGGAAGTAGTGAAGCTTTCTTT. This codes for CAWSRGSSEAFF. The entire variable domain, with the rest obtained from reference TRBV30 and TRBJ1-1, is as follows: SQTIHQWPATLVQPVGSPLSLECTVEGTSNPNLYWYRQAAGRGLQLLFYSVGIGQISSEVPQNLSASRPQDRQFILSSKKLLLSDSGFYLCAWSRGSSEAFFGQGTRLTVV.

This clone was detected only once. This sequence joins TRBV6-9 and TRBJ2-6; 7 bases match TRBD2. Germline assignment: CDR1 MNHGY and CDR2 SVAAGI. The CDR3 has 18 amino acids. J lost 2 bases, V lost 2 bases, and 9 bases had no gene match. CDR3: CASSYLASGAPGANVLTF. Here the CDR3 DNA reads TGTGCCAGCAGTTATCTAGCTAGCGGAGCCCCTGGGGCCAACGTCCTGACTTTC.

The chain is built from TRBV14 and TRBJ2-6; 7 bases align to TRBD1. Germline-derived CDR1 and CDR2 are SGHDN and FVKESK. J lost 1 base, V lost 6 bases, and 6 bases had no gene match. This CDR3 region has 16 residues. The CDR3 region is CASRSDRLSGANVLTF. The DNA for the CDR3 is TGTGCCAGCAGATCGGACAGGCTTTCTGGGGCCAACGTCCTGACTTTC.

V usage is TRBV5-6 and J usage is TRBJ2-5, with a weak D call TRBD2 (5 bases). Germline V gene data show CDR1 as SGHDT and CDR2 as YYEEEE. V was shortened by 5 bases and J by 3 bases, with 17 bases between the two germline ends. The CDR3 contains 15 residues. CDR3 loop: CASSRRGLVKETQYF. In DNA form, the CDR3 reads TGTGCCAGCAGTCGACGAGGGTTGGTCAAAGAGACCCAGTACTTC.

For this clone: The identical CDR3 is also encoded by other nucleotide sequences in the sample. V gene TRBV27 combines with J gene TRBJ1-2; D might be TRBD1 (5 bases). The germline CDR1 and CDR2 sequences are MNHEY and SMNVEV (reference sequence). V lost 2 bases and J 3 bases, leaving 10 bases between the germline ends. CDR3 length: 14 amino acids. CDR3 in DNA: TGTGCCAGCAGTTTACTTTCGGGGGACTATGGCTACACCTTC. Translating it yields CASSLLSGDYGYTF.